This T cell receptor (beta chain) comes out of a study of blood T cell repertoires in COVID-19. Study context: Italy, Spain and the United States were the sources of the convalescent and acute COVID-19 samples.

This CDR3 has 19 residues. Trimming removed 0 bases from V and 0 bases from J; junction bases left unmatched: 14. The germline gives CDR1 SGHRS, CDR2 YFSETQ. In the original workflow: From reference gene primer amplification, estimates of nucleated cell counts were derived. Sequencing used immunoSEQ multiplex PCR; TCRdb keeps in-frame clones, though not all of them. V, J and clone size were drawn from that table, and D and trimming were deduced from the DNA. The data hold about 250,000 clones, with roughly nine tenths observed a single time. Researchers sorted participants into cohorts using their self-reported clinical history. Recovery among Cohort 3 donors was established by two negative PCRs, clearance, or symptom resolution.

Sequenced input: PBMCs or T cells enriched from blood (not recorded which). This chain links TRBV5-1 with TRBJ2-7, with TRBD1 identical over 8 bases. The clonotype was recovered from a woman between 18 and 30 years old who had recovered from COVID-19. CDR3 in amino acids: CASSLEGRGTGDTSYEQYF. CDR3 nucleotides: TGCGCCAGCAGCTTGGAGGGCCGAGGGACAGGCGATACCTCCTACGAGCAGTACTTC.